This T cell receptor beta chain was obtained from a study of shared clonotypes between healthy human individuals (dated by TCRdb to 2018 to 2021). In terms of the full investigation: Two women and a few men aged 18 to 49 years were included in the cohort. Blood TCR repertoires of four to six healthy adults were deeply sequenced to estimate repertoire size and the extent of clonotype sharing between individuals. To increase sequencing depth and limit assay-specific biases, different laboratories used diverse techniques to prepare libraries and sequence TCR repertoires. Leukapheresis yielded between about 0.94 and 8.9 billion PBMCs per donor. For each donor, three plates each were used for CD4 naive and CD4 memory, two plates were used for CD8 naive, and one plate was used for CD8 memory. Here is what the overall study found, with its caveats: Sampling was restricted to blood, and TCR repertoires in tissue are likely to differ from TCR repertoires in blood. Pairwise subsampling indicated that sequencing depth was expected to affect the degree of clonotype sharing among donors. Incomplete sequencing was indicated by rarefaction of sorted-subset datasets, despite the large sequencing depth. Larger estimated clonotype richness was generally found for naive subsets than for memory subsets. Approximately 5% of naive CD4, 3% to 3.5% of naive CD8, 2% to 2.5% of memory CD4, and 0.4% of memory CD8 clonotypes were shared across several donors. The small number of donors limited the genetic and exposure-history diversity represented. Compared with non-shared clonotypes, the clonotypes found in all four sorted-subset donors had higher generation probabilities.

A remark on this clone: This receptor's antigen is unknown. No base quality information exists; no much larger clone differs at one position.

Using the deep immunoSEQ assay, TCR CDR3 regions were amplified from genomic DNA by multiplex PCR. Genomic DNA extracted from each cell subset was distributed evenly over all wells of several immunoSEQ 96-well plates, and each plate served as one replicate. Each replicate PCR for sorted subsets received roughly 0.2 ug genomic DNA, equal to about 30,000 T cell genomes. The purified libraries were quantified using a Qubit 3.0 fluorometer, sized with a Bioanalyzer 2100, and then quantified again using the KAPA Library Quantification kit. Every immunoSEQ 96-well plate was sequenced on a separate single-read 150-cycle Illumina NextSeq 550 flow cell. In the authors' own workflow: Because only junctional sequences without quality scores were contained in the immunoSEQ output, filtering matching that applied to full-length reads could not be performed. To assign V/J genes and CDR3, sequences were annotated using PyIR, a Python wrapper for IgBLAST v1.9, with IMGT germline references. Reads were removed for weak V/J assignments (E-value above 1e-6), missing CDR3, stop codons, out-of-frame junctions, or ambiguous translated residues. A V3J clonotype was defined by an identical inferred V gene, J gene, and CDR3 amino acid sequence. To compute the percentage overlap between repertoires, the number of shared unique clonotypes was divided by the size of the smaller repertoire. Three approaches were used to assess repertoire richness: RTK rarefaction, the Chao1 estimator, and Recon v2.1 estimates of unobserved clonotypes. For all TCRbeta clonotypes obtained by the gDNA method from a few donors, generation probabilities were computed with OLGA. TCRdb re-hosts the immuneACCESS table, in-frame sequences only. Its copies lack some clones; in the studies checked, an unresolved V gene accounts for under half of them, and the cause for the rest is not known. V and J calls plus clone size are reproduced from that table; the DNA served to infer D and trimming. Across this sample there are about 1.5 million clones, with roughly 96% seen only once. Approximately 1.1% of the sample belongs to the ten largest clones.

Healthy HIV-negative adults with no recently reported acute infections or vaccinations were included as donors. Every donor was a Caucasian adult residing in Nashville, Tennessee, USA. CD4+ T cells were enriched by magnetic negative selection; naive cells were then positively selected on CD45RA, and the negative fraction formed the memory subset. Blood was obtained by leukapheresis, after which PBMCs were separated by Ficoll-Histopaque density gradient centrifugation and cryopreserved in liquid nitrogen vapor phase. Analytical flow cytometry was used to check the purity and quantity of every magnetically sorted T cell population. Each sorted fraction had its genomic DNA isolated and then quantified by UV absorbance on a Nanodrop 2000c. The receptor comes from a man aged 25-40 years in good health. The material sequenced was naive CD4+ T cells sorted from blood. The sample's cell subset or site label, in plain terms: CD45RA+ positively selected.

The nucleotides are TGTGCCAGCAGCTTCAGGCCTAGCGGGAGAGTGGTAGAGACCCAGTACTTC. It translates as CASSFRPSGRVVETQYF. The chain is made from TRBV7-2 and TRBJ2-5, with 10 junctional bases fitting TRBD2. Unmatched junction bases come to 11, with V trimmed by 3 bases and J by 4 bases. Its CDR3 holds 17 amino acids, cysteine through phenylalanine. The kept DNA is CDR3 alone, 51 bases in frame from the first base. CDR1 and CDR2 were assigned from the germline V gene as SGHTA and FQGNSA.